This entry is about one TCR beta chain. Antigen: not known. This sample was taken from a study of identical twins. Whole-study results and caveats: With monozygotic twins, out-of-frame TCR alpha sharing exceeded what models estimated.

Germline V CDR1 and CDR2: MNHEY, SVGAGI. CDR3 length: 15 residues. J lost 4 bases, V lost 3 bases, and 2 bases had no gene match. TCRdb fed the 5' RACE reads into MiXCR, producing one record per CDR3 protein. The data contain roughly 480,000 distinct CDR3 sequences, approximately 24% of them seen just once; the ten biggest clones take up about 3%. This sample also appeared in a second study, on T cells expressing NK-cell markers. That investigation notes: Sorting of alpha-beta TCR T cells alone was achieved in several experiments with an anti-gamma-delta TCR antibody.

This sequence joins TRBV6-5 and TRBJ2-1, with 11 bases lining up with TRBD2. Sequencing was done on a sample of CD4+ T cells sorted from blood. This clonotype originated in a woman between 18 and 29 years old in good health. The CDR3 nucleotides are TGTGCCAGCAGTTATCCTAGCGGGGGGTACAATGAGCAGTTCTTC. It encodes CASSYPSGGYNEQFF.